This TCR beta chain was identified in a study of blood T cell repertoires in COVID-19. Participants reported their clinical history, and cohort assignment relied on those reports. V gave up 0 bases and J gave up 6 bases; unmatched junction bases: 8. The CDR3 is 17 residues long. Germline V gene sequence: CDR1 MDHEN, CDR2 SYDVKM. TCRdb's table, derived via immunoSEQ multiplex PCR, lists solely in-frame clones and lacks some. The table records hundreds of thousands of clones, 85% to 90% of them present only once. V and J are TRBV28 and TRBJ2-2; 9 bases are a match to TRBD2. The TCR sequence derives from a man aged 50-60 years who had been exposed to COVID-19. The sample was PBMCs or T cells enriched from blood (not recorded which). For the CDR3, the DNA is TGTGCCAGCAGTTTATGGTCTGAGCGGGAGGTGGCCGGGGAGCTGTTTTTT. It is translated as CASSLWSEREVAGELFF.